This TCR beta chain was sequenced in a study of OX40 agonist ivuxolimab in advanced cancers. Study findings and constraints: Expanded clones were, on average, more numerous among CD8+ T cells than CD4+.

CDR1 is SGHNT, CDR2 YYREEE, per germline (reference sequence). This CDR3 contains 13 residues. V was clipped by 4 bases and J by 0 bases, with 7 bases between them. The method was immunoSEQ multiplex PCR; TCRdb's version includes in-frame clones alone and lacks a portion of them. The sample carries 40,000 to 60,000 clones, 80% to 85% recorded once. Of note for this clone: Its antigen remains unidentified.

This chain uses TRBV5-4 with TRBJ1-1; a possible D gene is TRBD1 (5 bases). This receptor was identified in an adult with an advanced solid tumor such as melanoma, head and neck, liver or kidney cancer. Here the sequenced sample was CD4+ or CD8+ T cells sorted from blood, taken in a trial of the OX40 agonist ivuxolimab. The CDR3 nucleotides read TGTGCCAGCAGCAGGACACTGAACACTGAAGCTTTCTTT. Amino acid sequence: CASSRTLNTEAFF.